This T cell receptor (beta chain) emerged from a study of cytomegalovirus exposure and HLA in healthy donors. Study information: The same platform used for the roughly 610 first-cohort repertoires was also used for the 120 or so validation repertoires, as a later analysis reported.

Profiled with immunoSEQ multiplex PCR; TCRdb holds only in-frame clones, not every one. This sample has approximately 300,000 clones, with about nine tenths found just once. In the case of this clone: The antigen is not known.

With 5 bases removed from V and 2 bases from J, the gap between germline ends came to 16 bases. CDR3 length: 15 residues. CDR1 and CDR2 from the germline V gene are SNHLY and FYNNEI. Study-wide results and caveats: The study recorded about 150 TCR beta chains that were cytomegalovirus-associated.

The sequencing sample was made of PBMCs. The chain uses TRBV2 and TRBJ2-7; tentative D call: TRBD1 (6 bases). The TCR comes from a woman between 25 and 40 years old in good health and CMV-seropositive. CDR3 nucleotide sequence: TGTGCCAGCAGTATGGACAGTATCCTTACCTACGAGCAGTACTTC. This gives the protein CASSMDSILTYEQYF.